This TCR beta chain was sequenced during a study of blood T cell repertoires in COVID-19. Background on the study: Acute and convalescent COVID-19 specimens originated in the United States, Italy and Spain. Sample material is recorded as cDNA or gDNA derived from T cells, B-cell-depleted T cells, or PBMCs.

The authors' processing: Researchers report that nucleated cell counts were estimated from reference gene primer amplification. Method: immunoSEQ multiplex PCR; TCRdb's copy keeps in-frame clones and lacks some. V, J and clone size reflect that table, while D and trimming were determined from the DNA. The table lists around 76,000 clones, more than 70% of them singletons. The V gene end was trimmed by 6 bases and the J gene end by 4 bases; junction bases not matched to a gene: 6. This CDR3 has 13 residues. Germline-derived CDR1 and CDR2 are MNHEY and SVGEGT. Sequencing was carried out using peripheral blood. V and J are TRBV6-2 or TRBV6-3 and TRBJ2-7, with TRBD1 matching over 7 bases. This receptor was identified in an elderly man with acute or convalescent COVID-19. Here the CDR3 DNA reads TGTGCCAGCAGCCGCGACAGGGTTTACGAGCAGTACTTC. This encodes CASSRDRVYEQYF.